The 5 T cell receptor beta chains reported below all come from one sample, sequenced in a study of T cells of healthy individuals. In TCRdb, the 5' RACE reads were re-called with MiXCR into one record per CDR3 protein. The table has about 57,000 distinct CDR3 sequences, roughly 15% seen once. All receptors derive from a human donor in good health.

This clonotype was observed a few times. The rearrangement links TRBV3-1 to TRBJ2-7; D gene uncertain. CDR1 is LGHDT, CDR2 YNNKEL, per germline (reference sequence). The V end was cut by 0 bases, the J end by 5 bases, with 11 bases between. This CDR3 has 14 residues. Written as DNA, the CDR3 is TGTGCCAGCAGCCAAGATCGGGCATCCCACGAGCAGTACTTC. Protein: CASSQDRASHEQYF.

This sequence joins TRBV10-3 and TRBJ2-1; D is perhaps TRBD1 (5 bases). Trimming took 7 bases from V and 2 from J, leaving 9 bases between them. The CDR3 totals 13 residues. The germline gives CDR1 ENHRY, CDR2 SYGVKD. CDR3: CAITTGTYNEQFF. The DNA of the CDR3 is TGTGCCATCACTACAGGAACCTACAATGAGCAGTTCTTC.

V and J are TRBV2 and TRBJ1-5; 7 bases fit TRBD1. Per germline, CDR1 SNHLY and CDR2 FYNNEI. CDR3 length equals 14 residues. V was pared by 6 bases and J by 8 bases, with 10 bases of the junction left unmatched. Here the CDR3 DNA reads TGTGCCAGCAGCCCAAGGGGCAGGGGGGAGCCCCAGCATTTT. It yields the protein CASSPRGRGEPQHF.

The chain carries TRBV5-1 and TRBJ1-1, with a weak D call TRBD1 (6 bases). The germline gives CDR1 SGHRS, CDR2 YFSETQ. There are 15 residues in the CDR3. V dropped 2 bases and J dropped 4 bases, with 15 bases sitting between them. The CDR3 protein is CASSLRQASFTEAFF. DNA for the CDR3: TGCGCCAGCAGCTTACGACAGGCGAGTTTCACTGAAGCTTTCTTT.

The sample holds many counts of this clonotype. V is TRBV6-5 and J is TRBJ2-7; D call uncertain. CDR3 length: 14 residues. Germline V CDR1 and CDR2: MNHEY, SVGAGI. Trimming left V 0 bases short and J 3 bases short, with 9 bases between. In DNA, the CDR3 is TGTGCCAGCAGTTACTCGGTGGATCGCTACGAGCAGTACTTC. Encoded protein: CASSYSVDRYEQYF.